This TCR beta chain was observed in a study of monozygotic twins with inflammatory bowel disease. There were 3500 ng of total RNA used for each TCR library. Researchers generated cDNA in eight separate reactions per sample. TCRdb reworked the 5' RACE reads into one entry per CDR3 protein, no DNA. The repertoire table contains about 140,000 distinct CDR3 sequences. General observations from the study: People with IBD had fewer clonotypes in common with others than healthy twins did, especially with disease activity. IBD patients showed reduced TCRbeta diversity (inverse Simpson) versus healthy co-twins.

As regards this clonotype: Its antigen is unidentified.

This CDR3 spans 14 amino acids. Germline V lookup: CDR1 SGHRS, CDR2 YFSETQ. The chain uses TRBV5-1 and TRBJ2-1; TCRdb's D call, TRBD2, is unchecked because there is no DNA. Sequences were obtained from blood. This clonotype originated in a human donor with ulcerative colitis or Crohn's disease, or a healthy co-twin of an affected twin (not recorded which). The CDR3 sequence is CASSSLAVNNEQFF. Supplemented by reference TRBV5-1 and TRBJ2-1, the full variable domain reads KAGVTQTPRYLIKTRGQQVTLSCSPISGHRSVSWYQQTPGQGLQFLFEYFSETQRNKGNFPGRFSGRQFSNSRSEMNVSTLELGDSALYLCASSSLAVNNEQFFGPGTRLTVL.